The 19 T cell receptor beta chains listed next were all sequenced from one sample in a study of T cells in localized non-small cell lung cancer (dated by TCRdb to 2018 to 2021). The library relied on the immunoSEQ multiplex PCR assay. Sourced from immuneACCESS, this table was stored by TCRdb with only in-frame sequences that have V and J called. A share of the clones is absent; for the studies checked, an unresolved V gene accounts for under half, and the remainder has no known explanation. This sample gives about 78,000 clones in total; 84% of them show up just once. The ten largest make up approximately 3% of the sample. Sample: peripheral blood, taken before any cancer treatment. These receptors were obtained from a man aged 40 to 69 with stage I lung adenocarcinoma.

This chain uses TRBV14 with TRBJ2-5; D gene ambiguous. V shed 0 bases and J shed 3 bases, with 2 bases lying between them. The germline V gene encodes CDR1 SGHDN and CDR2 FVKESK. CDR3 size: 12 residues. As DNA, the CDR3 is TGTGCCAGCAGCCAAGACGAAGAGACCCAGTACTTC. Its protein product is CASSQDEETQYF.

This chain connects TRBV5-1 to TRBJ1-3; D might be TRBD1 (5 bases). The ends were cut back, 0 bases at V and 12 bases at J, with 10 bases in the middle. This CDR3 has 12 residues. Germline assignment: CDR1 SGHRS and CDR2 YFSETQ. CDR3 nucleotides: TGCGCCAGCAGCTTGGATCAGGGCCTCATATATTTT. It yields the protein CASSLDQGLIYF.

The chain is built from TRBV19 and TRBJ2-7, with 11 bases aligning to TRBD2. Germline-derived CDR1 and CDR2 are LNHDA and SQIVND (reference sequence). This CDR3 contains 17 residues. The V gene end was trimmed by 5 bases and the J gene end by 2 bases; junction bases not matched to a gene: 11. The CDR3 DNA sequence: TGTGCCAGTAGTGCCGCCCGAGGGACTAGCGGTACCTACGAGCAGTACTTC. Its translation: CASSAARGTSGTYEQYF.

This chain links TRBV2 with TRBJ2-1, with 11 bases matching TRBD2. Germline V lookup: CDR1 SNHLY, CDR2 FYNNEI. The CDR3 is made up of 15 amino acids. The ends lost 6 bases at V and 4 bases at J; junction bases unmatched: 5. The CDR3 loop reads CASRDGTSGYNEQFF. CDR3 in DNA: TGTGCCAGCAGAGACGGGACTAGCGGATACAATGAGCAGTTCTTC.

The chain has TRBV21-1 and TRBJ2-1; no check of the table's D call, TRBD2, against the DNA was made. TRBV21-1 corresponds to a pseudogene. The CDR3 length is 17 residues. The CDR3 protein is CASSKSLAGSSYNEQFF. The CDR3 region has the DNA TGTGCCAGCAGCAAATCCCTAGCGGGAAGCTCCTACAATGAGCAGTTCTTC.

The V and J genes are TRBV18 and TRBJ1-3, with 7 bases that match TRBD1. Germline V CDR1 and CDR2: KGHSH, LQKENI. This CDR3 is 15 amino acids long. J gave up 2 bases and V 5 bases, and 6 bases lay outside the gene matches. The CDR3 DNA follows: TGTGCCAGCTCAGCCGGGACAGTGACTGGAAACACCATATATTTT. Protein product: CASSAGTVTGNTIYF. Combining the CDR3 with reference TRBV18 and TRBJ1-3 gives the whole variable domain NAGVMQNPRHLVRRRGQEARLRCSPMKGHSHVYWYRQLPEEGLKFMVYLQKENIIDESGMPKERFSAEFPKEGPSILRIQQVVRGDSAAYFCASSAGTVTGNTIYFGEGSWLTVV.

This clone was found a few times. V gene TRBV28 combines with J gene TRBJ1-4; weak D call: TRBD1 (6 bases). In germline, CDR1 is MDHEN, CDR2 SYDVKM. Trimming took 5 bases from V and 4 from J, leaving 14 bases between them. CDR3 size: 15 residues. The CDR3 reads CASSGNRVVNEKLFF. CDR3 in DNA: TGTGCCAGCAGTGGAAACAGGGTAGTTAATGAAAAACTGTTTTTT.

This clone was seen once. This sequence joins TRBV2 and TRBJ2-1; 8 bases are a match to TRBD2. The CDR3 consists of 15 residues. V lost 6 bases and J lost 4; bases outside the gene matches: 8. Per the germline V gene, CDR1 is SNHLY and CDR2 is FYNNEI. DNA for the CDR3: TGTGCCAGCAGATTTGAACTAGCGGCGTACAATGAGCAGTTCTTC. Encoded protein: CASRFELAAYNEQFF. Variable domain in full (rest from reference TRBV2 and TRBJ2-1): EPEVTQTPSHQVTQMGQEVILRCVPISNHLYFYWYRQILGQKVEFLVSFYNNEISEKSEIFDDQFSVERPDGSNFTLKIRSTKLEDSAMYFCASRFELAAYNEQFFGPGTRLTVL.

V and J are TRBV12-5 and TRBJ2-7, with D hard to call. Trimming cost V 1 base and J 4 bases, with 5 bases left between them. The length of the CDR3 is 12 residues. Germline assignment: CDR1 LGHNT and CDR2 FRNRAP. The CDR3 sequence: CASGLDSYEQYF. The CDR3 coding sequence is TGTGCTAGTGGTTTGGATTCATACGAGCAGTACTTC.

This clone was found many times. The chain links TRBV3-1 (or the pseudogene TRBV3-2) to TRBJ1-1; 8 bases fit TRBD1. V shed 11 bases and J 11 bases; nucleotides not matched to a gene: 4. The CDR3 totals 9 residues. The V gene's germline CDR1 is LGHDT and CDR2 YNNKEL (reference sequence). CDR3 loop: CAVNRGAFF. In DNA form, the CDR3 reads TGTGCCGTAAACAGGGGGGCTTTCTTT.

The chain combines TRBV25-1 with TRBJ1-2; TRBD1 might be the D (5 bases). This CDR3 is built from 14 residues. Germline V gene data show CDR1 as MGHDK and CDR2 as SYGVNS. Trimming took off 2 bases at V and 5 bases at J, with 12 bases between the two ends. In DNA form, the CDR3 reads TGTGCCAGCAGTGAACCGGGCAAGGGGTATGGCTACACCTTC. Translating it yields CASSEPGKGYGYTF.

This chain links TRBV6-5 with TRBJ2-7; possible D gene TRBD2, 5 bases. V was shortened by 2 bases and J by 2 bases, with 7 bases between the two germline ends. Germline-derived CDR1 and CDR2 are MNHEY and SVGAGI. CDR3 length: 13 residues. CDR3 amino acids: CASSYTAAYEQYF. Here the CDR3 DNA reads TGTGCCAGCAGTTACACAGCGGCCTACGAGCAGTACTTC.

This chain links TRBV10-1 with TRBJ2-1; 8 bases are a match to TRBD2. Germline V CDR1 and CDR2: WNHNN, SYGVQD (reference sequence). V was pared by 4 bases and J by 8 bases, with 10 bases of the junction left unmatched. This CDR3 comprises 15 residues. CDR3 residues: CASSGFRGRSHEQFF. As DNA, the CDR3 is TGCGCCAGCAGTGGTTTTCGCGGGAGGTCCCATGAGCAGTTCTTC.

In its sample, this clone was seen a few times. The gene calls are TRBV2 and TRBJ2-5, with 10 positions matching TRBD2. Germline trimming cut 2 bases from V and 3 bases from J; bases unmatched to any gene: 9. This CDR3 contains 17 residues. Per germline, CDR1 SNHLY and CDR2 FYNNEI. The CDR3 spells CASSERESSGGKETQYF. Here the CDR3 DNA reads TGTGCCAGCAGTGAAAGGGAGTCTAGCGGGGGAAAAGAGACCCAGTACTTC.

Here the CDR3 DNA reads TGTGCCAGCACCCTGCTCGGTGCAGATACGCAGTATTTT. Its translation is CASTLLGADTQYF. The chain carries TRBV27 and TRBJ2-3; D ambiguous. Germline lookup yields CDR1 MNHEY and CDR2 SMNVEV (reference sequence). V lost 7 bases and J lost 4, with 12 bases in between. The CDR3 consists of 13 residues.

The chain couples TRBV7-9 to TRBJ2-1, with TRBD2 identical over 9 bases. This CDR3 is 15 amino acids long. Per germline, CDR1 SEHNR and CDR2 FQNEAQ (reference sequence). Unmatched junction bases numbered 6, after V lost 5 bases and J lost 4 bases. The CDR3 protein is CASSPRLAEYNEQFF. The CDR3 nucleotides are TGTGCCAGCAGCCCTCGACTAGCGGAGTACAATGAGCAGTTCTTC.

V and J are TRBV7-8 and TRBJ1-4; D unclear. V was shortened by 1 base and J by 0 bases, with 15 bases between the two germline ends. This CDR3 has 18 amino acids. Per germline, CDR1 SGHVS and CDR2 FQNEAQ. DNA of the CDR3: TGTGCCAGCAGCTTAGGCTGGAGTTCAGGAGCAACTAATGAAAAACTGTTTTTT. This encodes CASSLGWSSGATNEKLFF.

V gene TRBV18 combines with J gene TRBJ1-1; D unresolved. The CDR3 sequence is 13 residues long. The V end was cut by 0 bases, the J end by 7 bases, with 9 bases between. CDR1 and CDR2 from the germline V gene are KGHSH and LQKENI. This CDR3 is CASSPPGGGEAFF. CDR3 sequence (DNA): TGTGCCAGCTCACCACCTGGTGGAGGTGAAGCTTTCTTT.

V and J are TRBV7-8 and TRBJ2-6; D unresolved. Deletions cut 5 bases from V and 5 bases from J, with 22 bases between. The length of the CDR3 is 18 residues. Germline V CDR1 and CDR2: SGHVS, FQNEAQ. The CDR3 bases are TGTGCCAGCAGCATACCAACTTACCCACAAAGTCGGGCCAACGTCCTGACTTTC. This sequence encodes CASSIPTYPQSRANVLTF.